This T cell receptor (beta chain) was sequenced for a study of blood T cell repertoires in COVID-19. For the study at large: Researchers got acute and convalescent COVID-19 samples from the United States, Italy and Spain.

In the authors' workflow: Reference gene primers were amplified, and this amplification served to estimate nucleated cell counts. The protocol was immunoSEQ multiplex PCR, while the TCRdb copy is restricted to in-frame clones and leaves out a portion. Clone size and V and J calls were adopted from that table, with D and trimming inferred from the DNA. The table shows more than 150,000 clones, with around 86% occurring only once. This clone turned up a few times. The CDR3 has 11 amino acids. Per the germline V gene, CDR1 is SNHLY and CDR2 is FYNNEI. V was cut by 2 bases and J by 7 bases, with 3 bases left in between.

The TCR comes from a man aged 60-69 years with COVID-19, enrolled during active disease. Material: peripheral blood. This sequence joins TRBV2 and TRBJ2-1; D gene ambiguous. In DNA form, the CDR3 reads TGTGCCAGCAGTGAAATAAATGAGCAGTTCTTC. It specifies CASSEINEQFF.